These 20 T cell receptor beta chains originate from one sample sequenced in a study of shared clonotypes between healthy human individuals. TCRdb's copy holds only in-frame clones and misses some; the assay was immunoSEQ multiplex PCR. The sample consists of 600,000 to 750,000 clones, 90% of them appearing once. Sequenced input: memory CD8+ T cells from PBMCs. The subset denotes: CD45RO+ cells pooled with CCR7-negative TemRA cells. Receptors originate from a man younger than 35 in good health. Some clones in this sample may be carry-over from other donors' samples.

V usage is TRBV7-9 and J usage is TRBJ2-3; TRBD2 matches 7 bases. V was clipped by 1 base and J by 2 bases; unmatched bases: 3. The CDR3 spans 15 residues. Germline CDR1 SEHNR, CDR2 FQNEAQ (reference sequence). CDR3 sequence: CASSLVGGPTDTQYF. The CDR3 nucleotides read TGTGCCAGCAGCTTAGTGGGAGGGCCCACAGATACGCAGTATTTT.

This chain connects TRBV7-9 to TRBJ2-7; TRBD1 is a possible D gene (5 bases). Germline V gives CDR1 SEHNR, CDR2 FQNEAQ (reference sequence). Trimming took 8 bases from V and 5 from J, leaving 10 bases between them. The CDR3 totals 11 residues. Here the CDR3 DNA reads TGTGCCAGCGGGGCAGGGAACGAGCAGTACTTC. This translates into CASGAGNEQYF.

This clone was counted a single time. The chain carries TRBV6-5 and TRBJ2-7; 7 bases are a match to TRBD2. The germline gives CDR1 MNHEY, CDR2 SVGAGI. The V and J ends lost 0 bases and 2 bases, in that order; junction bases with no gene match: 4. There are 15 residues in the CDR3. CDR3 DNA: TGTGCCAGCAGTTACTCGCCCGGGAGGACCTACGAGCAGTACTTC. Translating gives CASSYSPGRTYEQYF.

The table lists this clone with a count of one. The chain links TRBV5-4 to TRBJ2-7; 7 bases fit TRBD1. The trim removed 0 bases at V and 7 bases at J, leaving 7 bases unmatched. The germline V gene encodes CDR1 SGHNT and CDR2 YYREEE (reference sequence). The CDR3 loop spans 14 amino acids. CDR3 DNA: TGTGCCAGCAGCTTGGGGGACAGTCCTGGGGAGCAGTACTTC. It is translated as CASSLGDSPGEQYF.

This rearrangement joins TRBV5-1 to TRBJ1-1; D perhaps matches TRBD1 (5 bases). Germline V lookup: CDR1 SGHRS, CDR2 YFSETQ. CDR3 length: 13 amino acids. Trimming removed 7 bases at V and 4 bases at J, with 14 bases between. CDR3 region: CASAPTRGTEAFF. CDR3 in DNA: TGCGCCAGCGCCCCAACTAGGGGCACTGAAGCTTTCTTT.

This clone was counted a single time. This chain links TRBV4-1 with TRBJ2-7; D not resolved. Deletions cut 3 bases from V and 1 base from J, with 13 bases between. CDR3 length: 15 residues. CDR1 is MGHRA and CDR2 is YSYEKL in the germline V gene. CDR3 amino acids: CASSHPDGLSYEQYF. As DNA, the CDR3 is TGCGCCAGCAGCCACCCAGACGGATTATCCTACGAGCAGTACTTC.

J is TRBJ2-5 and V is TRBV27, with 9 bases aligning to TRBD1. V was pared by 0 bases and J by 5 bases, with 7 bases of the junction left unmatched. CDR1 and CDR2 from the germline V gene are MNHEY and SMNVEV (reference sequence). The CDR3 is 16 residues long. In DNA, the CDR3 is TGTGCCAGCAGTTTATCCGCCGGGACAGGGAGCGAGACCCAGTACTTC. Amino acids: CASSLSAGTGSETQYF.

This chain links TRBV7-9 with TRBJ2-5; D is possibly TRBD2 (5 bases). The CDR3 has 17 amino acids. V was shortened by 2 bases and J by 1 base, with 17 bases between the two germline ends. CDR1 SEHNR and CDR2 FQNEAQ come from the germline V gene (reference sequence). The CDR3 loop is CASSLHKGRAGQETQYF. The CDR3 DNA reads TGTGCCAGCAGCTTACACAAGGGTCGGGCGGGCCAAGAGACCCAGTACTTC.

This clone appeared a single time. The chain has TRBV27 and TRBJ1-1, with D maybe TRBD1 (5 bases). This CDR3 contains 13 residues. V was pared by 4 bases and J by 7 bases, with 13 bases between. Germline lookup yields CDR1 MNHEY and CDR2 SMNVEV (reference sequence). CDR3 residues: CASSSVPGVEAFF. In DNA form, the CDR3 reads TGTGCCAGCAGTTCGGTCCCGGGGGTTGAAGCTTTCTTT.

Notes on this clone: The same CDR3 arises from other DNA sequences in this sample as well. The gene calls are TRBV27 and TRBJ2-7; possible D gene TRBD2, 5 bases. The length of the CDR3 is 10 residues. With 8 bases removed from V and 4 bases from J, the gap between germline ends came to 6 bases. The germline V gene encodes CDR1 MNHEY and CDR2 SMNVEV (reference sequence). CDR3 protein: CASRGYEQYF. The CDR3 nucleotides are TGTGCCAGCCGGGGTTACGAGCAGTACTTC.

The chain carries TRBV5-4 and TRBJ2-3, with D maybe TRBD1 (6 bases). With 4 bases removed from V and 0 bases from J, the gap between germline ends came to 12 bases. Germline loops: CDR1 SGHNT, CDR2 YYREEE (reference sequence). This CDR3 comprises 15 residues. The chain's CDR3 is CASSLGTLSTDTQYF. CDR3 nucleotide sequence: TGTGCCAGCAGCCTCGGGACACTAAGCACAGATACGCAGTATTTT.

The chain uses TRBV27 and TRBJ1-5; TRBD1 aligns across 10 bases. With 6 bases clipped from V and 3 bases from J, the junction kept 8 bases outside the gene matches. The CDR3 runs to 16 residues. Germline CDR1 MNHEY, CDR2 SMNVEV (reference sequence). The CDR3 coding sequence is TGTGCCAGCAGCCCCGGACAGGGGGAATACAATCAGCCCCAGCATTTT. Its protein product is CASSPGQGEYNQPQHF.

V is TRBV5-1 and J is TRBJ1-1; D not certain. Trimming removed 6 bases from V and 2 bases from J, with 11 bases in between. This CDR3 region has 13 residues. Germline loops: CDR1 SGHRS, CDR2 YFSETQ. The CDR3 loop reads CASIAADNTEAFF. The CDR3 DNA is TGCGCCAGCATTGCAGCAGATAACACTGAAGCTTTCTTT.

J is TRBJ1-2 and V is TRBV27, with unresolved D. This CDR3 contains 13 residues. Trimming removed 2 bases from V and 5 bases from J, with 9 bases in between. Germline CDR1 reads MNHEY; CDR2 reads SMNVEV (reference sequence). CDR3 nucleotides: TGTGCCAGCAGTTTAATTTCGGGATATGGCTACACCTTC. It codes for CASSLISGYGYTF.

The V gene is TRBV6-6, the J gene TRBJ1-2; D unresolved. The CDR3 is 14 amino acids. V lost 0 bases to trimming and J lost 6 bases, with 11 bases between them. In germline, CDR1 is MNHNY, CDR2 SVGAGI (reference sequence). The CDR3 sequence: CASSYSSVADGYTF. The CDR3, as DNA: TGTGCCAGCAGTTACTCGAGCGTGGCGGATGGCTACACCTTC.

This chain joins TRBV7-9 and TRBJ2-7, with TRBD1 matching 7 bases. The CDR3 runs to 15 residues. Trimming cost V 0 bases and J 2 bases; bases outside gene matches: 4. Looked up from germline, CDR1 is SEHNR and CDR2 is FQNEAQ (reference sequence). CDR3: CASSLAPGQTYEQYF. As DNA, the CDR3 is TGTGCCAGCAGCTTAGCGCCGGGACAGACCTACGAGCAGTACTTC.

The chain couples TRBV11-2 to TRBJ2-1; D is undetermined. The V end lost 3 bases, the J end lost 2 bases, and 11 bases lay between the germline ends. Germline V gives CDR1 SGHAT, CDR2 FQNNGV. The CDR3 has 15 amino acids. The CDR3 here is CASSFSRSTYNEQFF. CDR3 DNA: TGTGCCAGCAGCTTTTCTAGAAGCACCTACAATGAGCAGTTCTTC.

The chain has TRBV2 and TRBJ2-3; tentatively, D is TRBD1 (5 bases). The V end lost 3 bases, the J end lost 0 bases, and 10 bases lay between the germline ends. CDR1 and CDR2 from the germline V gene are SNHLY and FYNNEI. The CDR3 covers 15 residues. Here the CDR3 reads CASSDQGASTDTQYF. The CDR3 DNA is TGTGCCAGCAGTGACCAGGGCGCGAGCACAGATACGCAGTATTTT.

This rearrangement joins TRBV9 to TRBJ2-3; the match to TRBD1 covers 10 bases. V dropped 2 bases and J dropped 5; count of bases not matched to a gene: 14. The CDR3 covers 18 residues. Germline V lookup: CDR1 SGDLS, CDR2 YYNGEE. CDR3 sequence: CASSVEGTGVLLKDTQYF. CDR3 DNA sequence: TGTGCCAGCAGCGTCGAGGGGACAGGGGTCCTCCTTAAAGATACGCAGTATTTT.

The chain has TRBV25-1 and TRBJ2-1; the D gene is possibly TRBD2 (6 bases). CDR1 is MGHDK and CDR2 is SYGVNS in the germline V gene. Trimming took off 4 bases at V and 6 bases at J, with 16 bases between the two ends. There are 15 residues in the CDR3. CDR3 DNA: TGTGCCAGCAGTGGGGTAAGGGGAGGACCCAATGAGCAGTTCTTC. As protein: CASSGVRGGPNEQFF.